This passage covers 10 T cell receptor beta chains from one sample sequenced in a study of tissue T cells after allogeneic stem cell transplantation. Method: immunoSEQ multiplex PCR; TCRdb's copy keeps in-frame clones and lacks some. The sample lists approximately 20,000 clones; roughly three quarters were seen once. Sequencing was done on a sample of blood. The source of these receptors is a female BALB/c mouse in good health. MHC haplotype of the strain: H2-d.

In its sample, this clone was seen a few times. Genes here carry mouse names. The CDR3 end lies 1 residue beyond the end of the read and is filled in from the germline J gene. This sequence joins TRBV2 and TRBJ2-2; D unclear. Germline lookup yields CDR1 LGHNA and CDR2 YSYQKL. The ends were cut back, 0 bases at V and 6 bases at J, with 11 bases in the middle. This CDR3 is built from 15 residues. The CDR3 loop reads CASSQDLAAPGQLYF. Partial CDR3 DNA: TGTGCCAGCAGCCAAGATCTTGCGGCTCCCGGGCAGCTCTAC.

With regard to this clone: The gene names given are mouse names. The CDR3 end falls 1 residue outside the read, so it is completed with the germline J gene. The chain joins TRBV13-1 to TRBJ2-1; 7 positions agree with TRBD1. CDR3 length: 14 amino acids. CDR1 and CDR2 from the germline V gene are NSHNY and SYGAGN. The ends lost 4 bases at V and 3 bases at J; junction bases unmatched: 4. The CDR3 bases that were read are TGTGCCAGCAGTAACCGGGACAGCTATGCTGAGCAGTTC. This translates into CASSNRDSYAEQF. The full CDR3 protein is CASSNRDSYAEQFF.

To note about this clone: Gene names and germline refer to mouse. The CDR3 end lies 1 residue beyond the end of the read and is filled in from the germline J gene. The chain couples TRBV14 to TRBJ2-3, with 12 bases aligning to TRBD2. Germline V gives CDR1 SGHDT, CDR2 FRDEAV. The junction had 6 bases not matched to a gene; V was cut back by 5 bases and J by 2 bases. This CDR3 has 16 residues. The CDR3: CASSLTGGALAETLYF. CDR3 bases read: TGTGCCAGCAGCCTGACTGGGGGGGCGCTTGCAGAAACGCTGTAT.

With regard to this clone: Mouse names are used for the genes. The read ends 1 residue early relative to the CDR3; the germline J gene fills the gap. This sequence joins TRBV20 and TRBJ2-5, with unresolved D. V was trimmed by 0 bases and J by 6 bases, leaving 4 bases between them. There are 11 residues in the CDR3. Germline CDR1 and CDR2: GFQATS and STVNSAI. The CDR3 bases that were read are TGTGGTGCTAGGGATAGGGACACCCAGTAC. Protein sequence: CGARDRDTQY. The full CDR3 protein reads CGARDRDTQYF.

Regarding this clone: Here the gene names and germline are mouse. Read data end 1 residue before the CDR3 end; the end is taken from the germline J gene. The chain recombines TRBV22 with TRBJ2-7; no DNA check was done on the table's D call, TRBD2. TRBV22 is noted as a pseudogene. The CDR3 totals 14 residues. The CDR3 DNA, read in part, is TGTGCCAGCAGTTGTCGACCTGGGGGGGGAGAACAGTAC. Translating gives CASSCRPGGGEQY. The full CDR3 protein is CASSCRPGGGEQYF.

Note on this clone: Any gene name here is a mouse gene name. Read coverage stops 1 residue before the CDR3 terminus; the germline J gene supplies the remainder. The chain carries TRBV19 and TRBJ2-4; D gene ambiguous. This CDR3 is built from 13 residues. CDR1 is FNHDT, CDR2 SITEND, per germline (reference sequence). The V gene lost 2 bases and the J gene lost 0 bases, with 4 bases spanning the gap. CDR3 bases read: TGTGCCAGCAGTATCGCTAGTCAAAACACCTTGTAC. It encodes CASSIASQNTLY. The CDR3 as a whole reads CASSIASQNTLYF.

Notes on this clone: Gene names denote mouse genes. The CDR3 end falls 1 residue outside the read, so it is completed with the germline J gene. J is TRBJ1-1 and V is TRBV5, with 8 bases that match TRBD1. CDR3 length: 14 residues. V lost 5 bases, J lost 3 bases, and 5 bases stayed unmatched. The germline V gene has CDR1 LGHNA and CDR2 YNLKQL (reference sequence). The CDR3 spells CASSTDRGYTEVFF. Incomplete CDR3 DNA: TGTGCCAGCAGCACCGACAGGGGCTACACAGAAGTCTTC.

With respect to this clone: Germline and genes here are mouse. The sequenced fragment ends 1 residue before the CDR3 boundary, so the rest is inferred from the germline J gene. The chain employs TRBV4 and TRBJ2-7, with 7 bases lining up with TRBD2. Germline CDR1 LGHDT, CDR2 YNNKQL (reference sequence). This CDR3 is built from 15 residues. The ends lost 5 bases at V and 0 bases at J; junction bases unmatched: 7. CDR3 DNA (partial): TGTGCCAGCAGCCAACTGGGGCGTAGCTCCTATGAACAGTAC. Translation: CASSQLGRSSYEQY. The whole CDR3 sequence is CASSQLGRSSYEQYF.

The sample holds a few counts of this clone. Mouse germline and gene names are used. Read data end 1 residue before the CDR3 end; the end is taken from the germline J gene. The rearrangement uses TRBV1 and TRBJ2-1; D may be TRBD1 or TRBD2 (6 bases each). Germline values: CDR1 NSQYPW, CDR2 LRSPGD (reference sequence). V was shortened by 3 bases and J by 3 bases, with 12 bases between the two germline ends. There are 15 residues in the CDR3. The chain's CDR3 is CTCSAGGAGYAEQFF. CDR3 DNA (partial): TGCACCTGCAGTGCCGGGGGCGCGGGCTATGCTGAGCAGTTC. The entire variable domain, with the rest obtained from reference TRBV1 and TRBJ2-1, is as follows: VTLLEQNPRWRLVPRGQAVNLRCILKNSQYPWMSWYQQDLQKQLQWLFTLRSPGDKEVKSLPGADYLATRVTDTELRLQVANMSQGRTLYCTCSAGGAGYAEQFFGPGTRLTVL.

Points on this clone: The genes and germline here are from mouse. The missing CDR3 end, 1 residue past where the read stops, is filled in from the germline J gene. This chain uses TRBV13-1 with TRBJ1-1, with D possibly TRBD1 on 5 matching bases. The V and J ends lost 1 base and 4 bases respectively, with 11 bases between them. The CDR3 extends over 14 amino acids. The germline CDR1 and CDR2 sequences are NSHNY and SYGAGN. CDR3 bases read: TGTGCCAGCAGTGATAACAGGTTCGGCACAGAAGTCTTC. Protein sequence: CASSDNRFGTEVF. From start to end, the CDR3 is CASSDNRFGTEVFF.